The next 18 T cell receptor beta chains were all read from a single sample in a study of blood T cell repertoires in COVID-19. Assay: immunoSEQ multiplex PCR; the TCRdb copy retains only in-frame clones and omits some. The table has under 200,000 clones, approximately 79% seen once. Material for sequencing was peripheral blood. The receptor source for this set is a woman over 75 with acute or convalescent COVID-19.

The chain recombines TRBV3-1 (or the pseudogene TRBV3-2) with TRBJ2-7, with 7 bases aligning to TRBD1. The CDR3 contains 16 residues. CDR1 and CDR2 (germline): LGHDT, YNNKEL (reference sequence). J gave up 0 bases and V 4 bases, and 9 bases lay outside the gene matches. Here the CDR3 reads CASSRSTGPSSYEQYF. The CDR3, as DNA: TGTGCCAGCAGCCGATCGACAGGGCCGAGCTCCTACGAGCAGTACTTC.

V usage is TRBV5-8 and J usage is TRBJ2-7; possibly TRBD2 for D (5 bases). The CDR3 extends over 15 amino acids. Germline CDR1 SGHTS, CDR2 YDEGEE. V was pared by 1 base and J by 3 bases, with 14 bases between. CDR3 sequence: CASSLIPAARYEQYF. CDR3 bases: TGTGCCAGCAGCTTGATCCCAGCGGCGCGCTACGAGCAGTACTTC.

V is TRBV19 and J is TRBJ2-5, with 9 positions matching TRBD1. Germline V lookup: CDR1 LNHDA, CDR2 SQIVND (reference sequence). This CDR3 is built from 14 residues. The junction had 6 bases not matched to a gene; V was cut back by 6 bases and J by 4 bases. DNA of the CDR3: TGTGCCAGTAGCCCGACAGGGGGTAGAGAGACCCAGTACTTC. Translation gives CASSPTGGRETQYF.

The chain recombines TRBV7-2 with TRBJ2-7, with a tentative D call TRBD2 (9 bases). CDR3 size: 15 residues. V lost 10 bases to trimming and J lost 0 bases, with 19 bases between them. Germline CDR1 SGHTA, CDR2 FQGNSA. This CDR3 reads CATQGASGDSYEQYF. CDR3 coding DNA: TGTGCCACTCAGGGGGCTAGCGGGGACTCCTACGAGCAGTACTTC.

This chain joins TRBV10-3 and TRBJ1-5; D remains unclear. Germline lookup yields CDR1 ENHRY and CDR2 SYGVKD. This CDR3 is built from 13 residues. Trimming removed 2 bases at V and 9 bases at J, with 11 bases between. In DNA, the CDR3 is TGTGCCATCAGTGAGGTCTGGGCAGCGCCCCAGCATTTT. Its translation: CAISEVWAAPQHF.

The gene calls are TRBV5-1 and TRBJ2-7, with D possibly TRBD1 on 6 matching bases. The V gene lost 2 bases and the J gene lost 2 bases, with 14 bases spanning the gap. The CDR3 has 15 residues. The germline CDR1 and CDR2 sequences are SGHRS and YFSETQ. CDR3 nucleotides: TGCGCCAGCAGCTTAGGGACACCTGCTACCTACGAGCAGTACTTC. Amino acid sequence: CASSLGTPATYEQYF.

The table lists this clone with a few counts. The chain has TRBV28 and TRBJ1-1; 7 nucleotides agree with TRBD1. The germline gives CDR1 MDHEN, CDR2 SYDVKM. This CDR3 spans 14 amino acids. Trimming took 6 bases from V and 9 from J; bases not matched to a gene: 13. The CDR3 sequence is CASSPGGQSEKAFF. CDR3 sequence (DNA): TGTGCCAGCAGCCCAGGGGGACAGAGTGAAAAAGCTTTCTTT.

V and J are TRBV6-1 and TRBJ2-6; D unresolved. Deletions cut 3 bases from V and 9 bases from J, with 9 bases between. This CDR3 contains 13 residues. Germline assignment: CDR1 MNHNS and CDR2 SASEGT. Here the CDR3 reads CASSEGVNNVLTF. CDR3 nucleotide sequence: TGTGCCAGCAGTGAGGGCGTGAACAACGTCCTGACTTTC.

The chain uses TRBV3-1 (or the pseudogene TRBV3-2) and TRBJ2-2, with D possibly matching TRBD1 (5 bases). The germline V gene has CDR1 LGHDT and CDR2 YNNKEL (reference sequence). This CDR3 is 17 amino acids long. V dropped 0 bases and J dropped 4 bases, with 15 bases sitting between them. DNA for the CDR3: TGTGCCAGCAGCCAAGATAGCCAGGGTGTAGTCACCGGGGAGCTGTTTTTT. It specifies CASSQDSQGVVTGELFF.

The chain has TRBV19 and TRBJ1-1; 8 bases map to TRBD1. The germline V gene encodes CDR1 LNHDA and CDR2 SQIVND (reference sequence). The CDR3 length is 12 residues. Losses at the gene ends were 7 bases for V and 8 bases for J; bases not matched to a gene: 6. CDR3: CASNRQGLEAFF. The CDR3 coding sequence is TGTGCCAGTAACAGACAGGGGTTGGAAGCTTTCTTT.

The chain uses TRBV30 and TRBJ1-3; no clear D gene. The CDR3 consists of 14 residues. V dropped 5 bases and J dropped 0 bases, with 11 bases sitting between them. CDR1 is GTSNPN and CDR2 is SVGIG in the germline V gene (reference sequence). The DNA of the CDR3 is TGTGCCTGGCCAGCGGACTGCTCTGGAAACACCATATATTTT. Amino acid sequence: CAWPADCSGNTIYF.

This clone came up once. The V gene is TRBV12-1, the J gene TRBJ2-7; the D call TRBD2 from the table was never checked on the DNA. TRBV12-1 is assigned pseudogene status. The CDR3 consists of 14 residues. CDR3 region: CASTTLLPSYEQYF. In nucleotides, the CDR3 is TGTGCCAGCACCACCCTATTGCCGTCCTACGAGCAGTACTTC.

Only a few counts were recorded for this clone. J is TRBJ2-3 and V is TRBV5-4; no reliable D call. Germline V lookup: CDR1 SGHNT, CDR2 YYREEE (reference sequence). This CDR3 is 17 amino acids long. The V gene lost 0 bases and the J gene lost 2 bases, with 16 bases spanning the gap. The CDR3 sequence: CASSLDRRLPTTDTQYF. The CDR3 DNA follows: TGTGCCAGCAGCTTGGATCGGAGACTGCCGACCACAGATACGCAGTATTTT.

The CDR3 protein is CAWSLEAGNQPQHF. The CDR3 DNA reads TGTGCCTGGAGTTTAGAGGCGGGCAATCAGCCCCAGCATTTT. The chain uses TRBV30 and TRBJ1-5, with D uncertain. Trimming left V 2 bases short and J 2 bases short, with 10 bases between. CDR1 is GTSNPN, CDR2 SVGIG, per germline (reference sequence). CDR3 length: 14 residues.

The chain is built from TRBV5-4 and TRBJ2-5; D perhaps matches TRBD2 (5 bases). Deletions cut 1 base from V and 5 bases from J, with 9 bases between. Germline-derived CDR1 and CDR2 are SGHNT and YYREEE (reference sequence). CDR3 length: 13 residues. The CDR3 region is CASSLFEGETQYF. The CDR3 DNA reads TGTGCCAGCAGCTTGTTTGAGGGTGAGACCCAGTACTTC.

The rearrangement uses TRBV10-3 and TRBJ1-1; a weak D match, TRBD1 (6 bases). CDR3 length equals 15 residues. Trimming stripped 4 bases from V and 4 bases from J, with 16 bases between. In germline, CDR1 is ENHRY, CDR2 SYGVKD. This chain's CDR3 is CAISGRGNEGTEAFF. CDR3 DNA sequence: TGTGCCATCAGTGGCAGGGGAAATGAGGGCACTGAAGCTTTCTTT.

The chain couples TRBV5-8 to TRBJ2-7; unclear D gene. The V gene lost 7 bases and the J gene lost 3 bases, with 20 bases spanning the gap. The germline gives CDR1 SGHTS, CDR2 YDEGEE. This CDR3 is built from 15 residues. This CDR3 reads CASFKTPTGVYEQYF. The CDR3 coding sequence is TGTGCCAGCTTCAAAACCCCGACTGGAGTCTACGAGCAGTACTTC. Full variable domain (remainder filled in from reference TRBV5-8 and TRBJ2-7): EAGVTQSPTHLIKTRGQQATLRCSPISGHTSVYWYQQALGLGLQFLLWYDEGEERNRGNFPPRFSGRQFPNYSSELNVNALELEDSALYLCASFKTPTGVYEQYFGPGTRLTVT.

Written as DNA, the CDR3 is TGTGCCAGCAGCCACACCCGTCCAGGTCCCATATACGAGCAGTACTTC. It encodes CASSHTRPGPIYEQYF. V and J are TRBV3-1 (or the pseudogene TRBV3-2) and TRBJ2-7; no definite D call. Trimming cost V 3 bases and J 4 bases, with 19 bases left between them. Germline V gene data show CDR1 as LGHDT and CDR2 as YNNKEL (reference sequence). The CDR3 loop spans 16 amino acids.